A single sample gave rise to the 10 T cell receptor beta chains below, sequenced in a study of cytomegalovirus exposure and HLA in healthy donors listed by TCRdb under 2017. Receptors were amplified or captured by the immunoSEQ multiplex PCR assay. The multiplex PCR relied on a mix of 60 forward primers for TCR Vbeta segments and 13 reverse primers for TCR Jbeta segments. The table was pulled from immuneACCESS by TCRdb, which kept in-frame rearrangements only. Such tables lose some clones; where checked, under half of the loss comes from unresolved V genes, and the rest has no known cause. The sample table records about 130,000 clones; 78% of these occur just once. Clones ranked in the top ten supply 1.5% of the sample. Sequencing was performed on PBMCs. Receptor source: a woman aged 18-29 years in good health and CMV-seronegative.

This rearrangement joins TRBV4-2 to TRBJ2-7, with 7 bases that match TRBD1. This CDR3 has 14 amino acids. Trimming at V came to 4 bases and at J to 2 bases, leaving 5 bases not matched to a gene. Germline CDR1 and CDR2: LGHNA and YNFKEQ. The CDR3 is CASSPGQRAYEQYF. The CDR3 region has the DNA TGTGCCAGCAGCCCGGGACAGAGGGCCTACGAGCAGTACTTC.

The chain joins TRBV5-1 to TRBJ1-1, with 8 bases that match TRBD1. Germline trimming cut 8 bases from V and 4 bases from J; bases unmatched to any gene: 16. The CDR3 has 16 amino acids. Germline assignment: CDR1 SGHRS and CDR2 YFSETQ. The CDR3 DNA sequence: TGCGCCAGTGGACAGGGTGGGGGGGATGGCCTCACTGAAGCTTTCTTT. Residues: CASGQGGGDGLTEAFF.

The V call is TRBV30, the J call TRBJ1-5, with TRBD1 matching over 9 bases. Germline trimming cut 1 base from V and 5 bases from J; bases unmatched to any gene: 9. This CDR3 is 16 amino acids long. CDR1 and CDR2 (germline): GTSNPN, SVGIG (reference sequence). The DNA of the CDR3 is TGTGCCTGGAGTGGAGGACTCGGGACAGGGTATCAGCCCCAGCATTTT. Amino acid sequence: CAWSGGLGTGYQPQHF.

The chain carries TRBV6-1 and TRBJ2-3; no definite D call. Trimming took off 2 bases at V and 0 bases at J, with 9 bases between the two ends. The length of the CDR3 is 15 residues. Germline V gene data show CDR1 as MNHNS and CDR2 as SASEGT. The CDR3 reads CASSEPSYSTDTQYF. In nucleotides, the CDR3 is TGTGCCAGCAGTGAACCAAGCTACAGCACAGATACGCAGTATTTT.

The CDR3 spells CASNFGDEQPQHF. The CDR3 DNA is TGTGCCAGTAATTTCGGGGATGAGCAGCCCCAGCATTTT. The gene calls are TRBV19 and TRBJ1-5, with D hard to call. The V and J ends lost 7 bases and 7 bases respectively, with 14 bases between them. CDR1 is LNHDA, CDR2 SQIVND, per germline (reference sequence). The CDR3 spans 13 residues.

The chain has TRBV30 and TRBJ1-2; 11 positions agree with TRBD1. Germline V lookup: CDR1 GTSNPN, CDR2 SVGIG (reference sequence). The CDR3 runs 18 residues. Trimming cost V 0 bases and J 0 bases; bases outside gene matches: 9. The CDR3 nucleotides are TGTGCCTGGAGTGTACGGGGGACAGGGGGGTCATCTAACTATGGCTACACCTTC. As protein: CAWSVRGTGGSSNYGYTF.

This clone was counted only a few times. This chain uses TRBV9 with TRBJ1-1; D is ambiguous. Germline CDR1 reads SGDLS; CDR2 reads YYNGEE. Trimming cost V 4 bases and J 5 bases, with 9 bases left between them. This CDR3 is 12 amino acids long. The CDR3 region is CASSPLRTEAFF. CDR3 bases: TGTGCCAGCAGCCCCCTTAGAACTGAAGCTTTCTTT.

In DNA, the CDR3 is TGCGCCAGCAGCTTGGAGGCGGCCCCAGATACGCAGTATTTT. Translation gives CASSLEAAPDTQYF. The chain has TRBV5-1 and TRBJ2-3, with D hard to call. Trimming removed 0 bases from V and 4 bases from J, with 9 bases in between. CDR3 length equals 14 residues. Per germline, CDR1 SGHRS and CDR2 YFSETQ. The entire variable domain, with the rest obtained from reference TRBV5-1 and TRBJ2-3, is as follows: KAGVTQTPRYLIKTRGQQVTLSCSPISGHRSVSWYQQTPGQGLQFLFEYFSETQRNKGNFPGRFSGRQFSNSRSEMNVSTLELGDSALYLCASSLEAAPDTQYFGPGTRLTVL.

The V and J genes are TRBV30 and TRBJ2-1; D may be TRBD2 (6 bases). V lost 2 bases and J 14 bases, leaving 25 bases between the germline ends. Germline CDR1 is GTSNPN and CDR2 is SVGIG (reference sequence). This CDR3 is 15 amino acids long. The CDR3 sequence: CAWSPLPAGEGSEFF. CDR3 coding DNA: TGTGCCTGGAGTCCTCTGCCAGCGGGTGAGGGATCGGAGTTCTTC.

This clone has a single count. V is TRBV5-1 and J is TRBJ2-1; TRBD2 agrees at 10 bases. The CDR3 consists of 15 residues. Germline V gives CDR1 SGHRS, CDR2 YFSETQ. The V gene end was trimmed by 0 bases and the J gene end by 8 bases; junction bases not matched to a gene: 5. The CDR3 DNA reads as TGCGCCAGCAGCTTGGGTGAGCGGGAGGGCCATGAGCAGTTCTTC. Amino acids: CASSLGEREGHEQFF.